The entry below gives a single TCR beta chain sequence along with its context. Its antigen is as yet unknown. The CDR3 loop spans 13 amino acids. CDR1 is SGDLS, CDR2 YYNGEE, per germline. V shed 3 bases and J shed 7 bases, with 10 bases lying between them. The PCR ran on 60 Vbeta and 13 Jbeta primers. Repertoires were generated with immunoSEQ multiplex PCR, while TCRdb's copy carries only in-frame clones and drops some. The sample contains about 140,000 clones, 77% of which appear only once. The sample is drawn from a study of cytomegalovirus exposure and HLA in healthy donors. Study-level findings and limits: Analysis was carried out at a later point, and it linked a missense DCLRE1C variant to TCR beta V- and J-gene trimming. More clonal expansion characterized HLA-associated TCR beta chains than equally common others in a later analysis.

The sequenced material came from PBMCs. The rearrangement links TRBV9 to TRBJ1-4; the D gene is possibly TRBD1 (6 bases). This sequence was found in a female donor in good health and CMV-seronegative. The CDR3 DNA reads TGTGCCAGCAGCGGAAGGGGGGGTGAAAAACTGTTTTTT. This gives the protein CASSGRGGEKLFF.